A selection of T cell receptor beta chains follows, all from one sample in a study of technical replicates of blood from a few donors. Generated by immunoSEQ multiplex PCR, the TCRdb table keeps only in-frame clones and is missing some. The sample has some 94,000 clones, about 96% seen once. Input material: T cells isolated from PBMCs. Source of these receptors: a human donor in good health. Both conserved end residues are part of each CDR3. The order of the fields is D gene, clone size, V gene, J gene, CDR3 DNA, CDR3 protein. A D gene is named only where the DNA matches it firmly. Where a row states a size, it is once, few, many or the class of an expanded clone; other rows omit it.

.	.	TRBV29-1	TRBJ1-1	TGCAGCGTTGGGGGAGGACGGCGGAACACTGAAGCTTTCTTT	CSVGGGRRNTEAFF
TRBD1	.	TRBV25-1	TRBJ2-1	TGTGCCAGCAGGGAAATTACAGGGGACCATGAGCAGTTCTTC	CASREITGDHEQFF
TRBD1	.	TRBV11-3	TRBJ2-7	TGTGCCAGCAGCGCCGCAGACAGGGGTATGTACGAGCAGTACTTC	CASSAADRGMYEQYF
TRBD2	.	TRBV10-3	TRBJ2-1	TGTGCCATCAGTGAGTCGAACGGGGGGGCCAATGAGCAGTTCTTC	CAISESNGGANEQFF
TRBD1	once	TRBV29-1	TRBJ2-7	TGCAGTGTGGGGTGGGACAGGGCTGCTGGGGAGCAGTACTTC	CSVGWDRAAGEQYF
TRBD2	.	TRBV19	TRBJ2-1	TGTGCCAGTAGTTTACTAGCGGGAGGGTTAAGCTCCTACAATGAGCAGTTCTTC	CASSLLAGGLSSYNEQFF
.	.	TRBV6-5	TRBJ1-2	TGTGCCAGCAGTTACTCGATGAACAGCTATGGCTACACCTTC	CASSYSMNSYGYTF
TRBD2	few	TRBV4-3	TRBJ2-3	TGCGCCAGCAGCCAAGCCGGGAGGTATGGCACAGATACGCAGTATTTT	CASSQAGRYGTDTQYF
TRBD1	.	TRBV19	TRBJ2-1	TGTGCCAGTAGTATAGAAGGGGACAGCTTAGGATACAATGAGCAGTTCTTC	CASSIEGDSLGYNEQFF
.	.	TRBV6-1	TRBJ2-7	TGTGCCAGCAGCCTTTTAAACGAGGGCGAGCAGTACTTC	CASSLLNEGEQYF
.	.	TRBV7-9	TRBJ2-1	TGTGCCAGCTTCTCGACTAAAAGATACAATGAGCAGTTCTTC	CASFSTKRYNEQFF
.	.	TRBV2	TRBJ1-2	TGTGCCAGCAGCCAAGACAGGATCCTTAACTATGGCTACACCTTC	CASSQDRILNYGYTF
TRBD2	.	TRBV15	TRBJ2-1	TGTGCCACCAGCAGAGATCCTACGGGAGGGCCCTTCAATGAGCAGTTCTTC	CATSRDPTGGPFNEQFF
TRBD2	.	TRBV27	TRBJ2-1	TGTGCCAGCAGTATCCCGGGACTAGTGGATATCAATGAGCAGTTCTTC	CASSIPGLVDINEQFF
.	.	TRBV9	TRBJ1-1	TGTGCCAGCAGCGTATTACAGGGATTGGGAACTGAAGCTTTCTTT	CASSVLQGLGTEAFF
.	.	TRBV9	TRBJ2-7	TGTGCCAGCAGCGATGGACAGACAGGCTACGAGCAGTACTTC	CASSDGQTGYEQYF
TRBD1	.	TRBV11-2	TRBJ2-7	TGTGCCAGCAGCCACTATTTGGGACAGGGCCTCTACGAGCAGTACTTC	CASSHYLGQGLYEQYF
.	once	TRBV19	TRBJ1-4	TGTGCCAGTAGGGGCCATGCAACTAATGAAAAACTGTTTTTT	CASRGHATNEKLFF
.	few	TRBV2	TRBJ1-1	TGTGCCAGCAGGTACAGGGCGCACGACACTGAAGCTTTCTTT	CASRYRAHDTEAFF
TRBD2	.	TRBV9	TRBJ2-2	TGTGCCAGCAGCGTAGAAGCGGGAGGTCTCACCGGGGAGCTGTTTTTT	CASSVEAGGLTGELFF
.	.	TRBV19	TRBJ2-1	TGTGCCAGTAGTATTTATCGGGAGCCCCACAATGAGCAGTTCTTC	CASSIYREPHNEQFF
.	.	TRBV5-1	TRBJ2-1	TGCGCCAGCAGCTTGGAACCCGGGAGTCACAATGAGCAGTTCTTC	CASSLEPGSHNEQFF
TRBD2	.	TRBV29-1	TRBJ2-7	TGCAGCGTTCGAGACCCTAGCGGGAGGTCCTACGAGCAGTACTTC	CSVRDPSGRSYEQYF
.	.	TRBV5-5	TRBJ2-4	TGTGCCAGCAGCCCCGAAGCCCGACAGGAAGGATGGGGGAACATTCAGTACTTC	CASSPEARQEGWGNIQYF
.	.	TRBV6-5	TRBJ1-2	TGTGCCAGCAGTTACTTAGACTTTAACTATGGCTACACCTTC	CASSYLDFNYGYTF
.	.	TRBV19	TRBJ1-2	TGTGCCAGTAGTATATGGGGGCGGGCGGATGGCTACACCTTC	CASSIWGRADGYTF
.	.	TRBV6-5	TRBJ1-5	TGTGCCAGCAGTTATCTCCAGGGCTCTCAGCCCCAGCATTTT	CASSYLQGSQPQHF
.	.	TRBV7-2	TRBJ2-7	TGTGCCAGCAGCTTAGGGGGCCAGGGATCCCACGAGCAGTACTTC	CASSLGGQGSHEQYF
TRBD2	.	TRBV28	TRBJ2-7	TGTGCCAGCAAACGGGAGGGCTACGAGCAGTACTTC	CASKREGYEQYF
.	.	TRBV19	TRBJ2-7	TGTGCCAGTAGTTTTTCGGGAGCCTACGAGCAGTACTTC	CASSFSGAYEQYF
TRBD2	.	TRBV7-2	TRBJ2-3	TGTGCCAGCAGCTTAACTAGCGGGAGTTACACAGATACGCAGTATTTT	CASSLTSGSYTDTQYF
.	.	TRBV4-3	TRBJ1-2	TGCGCCAGCAGCCAAGTGCTTAGCTATGGCTACACCTTC	CASSQVLSYGYTF
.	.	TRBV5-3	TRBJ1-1	TGTGCCCAAAGCACAAGACAGGTCGAAGATAAGAACACTGAAGCTTTCTTT	CAQSTRQVEDKNTEAFF
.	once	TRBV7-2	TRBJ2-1	TGTGCCAGCAGCTTATTACCCCTGGAGTTCTACAATGAGCAGTTCTTC	CASSLLPLEFYNEQFF
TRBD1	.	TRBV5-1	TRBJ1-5	TGCGCCAGCAGCTTGGGGGGACAGGGGGATCAGCCCCAGCATTTT	CASSLGGQGDQPQHF
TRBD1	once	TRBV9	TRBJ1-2	TGTGCCAGCAGCGCCCGGGACAGCACTTATGGCTACACCTTC	CASSARDSTYGYTF
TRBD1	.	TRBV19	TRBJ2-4	TGTGCCAGTTCTTCCGGGACAGTTAAAAACATTCAGTACTTC	CASSSGTVKNIQYF
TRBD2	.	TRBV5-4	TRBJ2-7	TGTGCCAGCAGCTTGGTGGCGGGAGGGCCAGACGAGCAGTACTTC	CASSLVAGGPDEQYF
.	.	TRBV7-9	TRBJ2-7	TGTGCCAGCAGTTATCCGACAGACGAGCAGTACTTC	CASSYPTDEQYF
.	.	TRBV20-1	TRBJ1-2	TGCAGTGCTAAGACAGGCTATGGCTACACCTTC	CSAKTGYGYTF
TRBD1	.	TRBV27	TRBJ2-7	TGTGCCAGCAGGGCTCCGGGACAGGGGGTCAACGAGCAGTACTTC	CASRAPGQGVNEQYF
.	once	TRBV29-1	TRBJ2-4	TGCAGCGTTGAATTGGCAGGGGGGCCGAACATTCAGTACTTC	CSVELAGGPNIQYF
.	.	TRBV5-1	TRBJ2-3	TGCGCCAGCAGCTTGGACTACACAGATACGCAGTATTTT	CASSLDYTDTQYF
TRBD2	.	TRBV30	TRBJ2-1	TGTGCCTTCCAGCGGGACTCCTACAATGAGCAGTTCTTC	CAFQRDSYNEQFF
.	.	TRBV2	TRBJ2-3	TGTGCCAGCAGAGATTCAGGCTACCCGCAGCATACGCAGTATTTT	CASRDSGYPQHTQYF
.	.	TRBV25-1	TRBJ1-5	TGTGCCAGCACATTACAGGGCCCAGAAAATCAGCCCCAGCATTTT	CASTLQGPENQPQHF
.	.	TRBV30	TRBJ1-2	TGTGCCTGGAACGAGGGCCCACCTAACTATGGCTACACCTTC	CAWNEGPPNYGYTF
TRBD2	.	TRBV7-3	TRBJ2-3	TGTGCCAGCAGCTCTACCCCTAGCGGGAGGGCCGTAGATACGCAGTATTTT	CASSSTPSGRAVDTQYF
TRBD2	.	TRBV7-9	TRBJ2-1	TGTGCCAGCAGAGCCATAGCGGGAGGGCCCTACAATGAGCAGTTCTTC	CASRAIAGGPYNEQFF
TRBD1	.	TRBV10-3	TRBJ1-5	TGTGCCATCAGTGAAGGATTGGGACAGGGGGCGCGGGGGTCCGGGCAGCCCCAGCATTTT	CAISEGLGQGARGSGQPQHF
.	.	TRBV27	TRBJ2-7	TGTGCCAGCAGGTACTTGTACGAGCAGTACTTC	CASRYLYEQYF